The clone carrying this T cell receptor (beta chain) was recorded a few times. The sample is drawn from a study of blood T cell repertoires in COVID-19. Study details: Samples representing acute and convalescent COVID-19 were sourced from the United States, Italy and Spain. T cells, B-cell-depleted T cells, or PBMCs supplied cDNA or gDNA.

Method: immunoSEQ multiplex PCR; TCRdb's copy keeps in-frame clones and lacks some. The table includes 220,000 or so clones, roughly 80% detected once. With 3 bases removed from V and 1 base from J, the gap between germline ends came to 10 bases. CDR1 SGHRS and CDR2 YFSETQ come from the germline V gene. The CDR3 length is 14 residues. Seattle enrolled patients during active infection and tracked them longitudinally. This chain joins TRBV5-1 and TRBJ2-5; no clear D. Source material: peripheral blood. The clonotype comes from a woman at least 80 years old with COVID-19, enrolled during active disease. The CDR3 nucleotides are TGCGCCAGCAGCTCGTTAATACTCCAAGAGACCCAGTACTTC. It specifies CASSSLILQETQYF.